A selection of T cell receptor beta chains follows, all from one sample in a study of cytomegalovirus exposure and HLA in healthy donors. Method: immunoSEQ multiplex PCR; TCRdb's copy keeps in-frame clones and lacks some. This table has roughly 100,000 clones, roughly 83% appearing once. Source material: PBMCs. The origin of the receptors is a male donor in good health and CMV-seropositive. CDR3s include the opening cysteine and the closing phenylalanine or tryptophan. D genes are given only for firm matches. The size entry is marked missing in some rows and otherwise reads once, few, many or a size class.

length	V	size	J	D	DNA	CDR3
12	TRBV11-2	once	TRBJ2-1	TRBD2	TGTGCCAGCAGTTTCCTAGCGGGGGAGCAGTTCTTC	CASSFLAGEQFF
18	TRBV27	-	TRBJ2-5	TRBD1	TGTGCCAGCAGTCTGTATAACCCCGGGACAGGGTACCAAGAGACCCAGTACTTC	CASSLYNPGTGYQETQYF
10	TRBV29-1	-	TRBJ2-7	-	TGCAGCGTTGCAGGCTCCGAGCAGTACTTC	CSVAGSEQYF
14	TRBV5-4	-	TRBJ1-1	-	TGTGCCAGCAGCTCCCCCCCCGTGAACACTGAAGCTTTCTTT	CASSSPPVNTEAFF
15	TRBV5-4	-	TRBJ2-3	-	TGTGCCAGCAGCTTTAAGGGGGGGAGCACAGATACGCAGTATTTT	CASSFKGGSTDTQYF
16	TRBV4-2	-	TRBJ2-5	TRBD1	TGTGCCAGCAGCCAAGATGGGGGACAGGGAGGGGAGACCCAGTACTTC	CASSQDGGQGGETQYF
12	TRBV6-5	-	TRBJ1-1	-	TGTGCCAGCAGTTACGCCAGGGGAGAAGCTTTCTTT	CASSYARGEAFF
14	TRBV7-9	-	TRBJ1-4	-	TGTGCCAGCAGCCCCGGGTTGACTAATGAAAAACTGTTTTTT	CASSPGLTNEKLFF
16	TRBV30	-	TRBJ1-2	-	TGTGCCTGGAGTACCCCCCTGATAAGTTCGGGGAAAGGCTACACCTTC	CAWSTPLISSGKGYTF
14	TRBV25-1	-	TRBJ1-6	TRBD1	TGTGCCAGCAGCCACAGGGGAGAGGGTTCACCCCTCCACTTT	CASSHRGEGSPLHF
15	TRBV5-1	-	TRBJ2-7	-	TGCGCCAGCAGCCCTTTCGGGGGAGATAACTACGAGCAGTACTTC	CASSPFGGDNYEQYF
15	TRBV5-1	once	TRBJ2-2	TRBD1	TGCGCCAGCAGCTCGACAGGGGGCCACACCGGGGAGCTGTTTTTT	CASSSTGGHTGELFF
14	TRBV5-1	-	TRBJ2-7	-	TGCGCCAGCAGCTTGGGGGGAGACCTTTACGAGCAGTACTTC	CASSLGGDLYEQYF
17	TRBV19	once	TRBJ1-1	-	TGTGCCAGTACCACTATAACGCCTCCGGGTGTGCCTCCTGAAGCTTTCTTT	CASTTITPPGVPPEAFF
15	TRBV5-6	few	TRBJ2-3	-	TGTGCCACCCCCGGGTGGAGATCTAGCACAGATACGCAGTATTTT	CATPGWRSSTDTQYF
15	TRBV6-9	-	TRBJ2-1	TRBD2	TGTGCCAGCAGTTATCCCGGGACTAGCTGCAATGAGCAGTTCTTC	CASSYPGTSCNEQFF
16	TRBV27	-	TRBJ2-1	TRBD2	TGTGCCAGCAGTTTAGGCGGGGGGCTCTCCTACAATGAGCAGTTCTTC	CASSLGGGLSYNEQFF
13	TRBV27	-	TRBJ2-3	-	TGTGCCAGCACTAGGACAAGCACAGATACGCAGTATTTT	CASTRTSTDTQYF
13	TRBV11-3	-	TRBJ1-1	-	TGTGCCAGCAGCTTAGAGTCCGGCACTGAAGCTTTCTTT	CASSLESGTEAFF
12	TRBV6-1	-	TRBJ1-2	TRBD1	TGTGCCAGCAGTGAACGGACAGGGCCCTACACCTTC	CASSERTGPYTF
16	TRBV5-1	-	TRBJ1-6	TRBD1	TGCGCCAGCAGCTTGGGCGACAGGGGCGAGAATTCACCCCTCCACTTT	CASSLGDRGENSPLHF
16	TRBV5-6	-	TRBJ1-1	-	TGTGCCAGCAGCTTGGTTCGATTCTCGGACAAAGTTGAAGCTTTCTTT	CASSLVRFSDKVEAFF
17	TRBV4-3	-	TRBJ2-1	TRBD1	TGCGCCAGCAGCCAAGATTTTGCAGCAGGGGGCTACAATGAGCAGTTCTTC	CASSQDFAAGGYNEQFF
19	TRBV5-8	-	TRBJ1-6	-	TGTGCCAGCAGCTTCGTTGCTAGGTTCGCCGCGGAGTATAATTCACCCCTCCACTTT	CASSFVARFAAEYNSPLHF
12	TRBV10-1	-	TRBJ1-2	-	TGCGCCAGCAGTGCCCAGGGCTCTGGCTACACCTTC	CASSAQGSGYTF
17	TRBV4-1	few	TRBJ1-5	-	TGCGCCAGCAGCCAAGTACTCGAGGCCATGGGCAATCAGCCCCAGCATTTT	CASSQVLEAMGNQPQHF
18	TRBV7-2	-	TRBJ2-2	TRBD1	TGTGCCAGCAGCTTCCGCCCGACCTTTGGGACAGGGGCCGGGGAGCTGTTTTTT	CASSFRPTFGTGAGELFF